One sample yielded the 16 T cell receptor beta chains listed below, sequenced in a study of cytomegalovirus exposure and HLA in healthy donors. The PCR employed 60 Vbeta primers together with 13 Jbeta primers. Measured with immunoSEQ multiplex PCR; TCRdb has only the in-frame clones, and not every one. Here the sample spans some 57,000 clones, about 90% being singletons. Sequencing used PBMCs. The receptors derive from a man aged 30-40 years in good health and CMV-seropositive.

The rearrangement joins TRBV5-1 to TRBJ2-2; maybe TRBD1 (5 bases). Trimming took off 5 bases at V and 0 bases at J, with 14 bases between the two ends. CDR1 and CDR2 from the germline V gene are SGHRS and YFSETQ. CDR3 size: 16 residues. The CDR3 is CASSSQGGTNTGELFF. In DNA, the CDR3 is TGCGCCAGCAGTTCCCAGGGTGGAACGAACACCGGGGAGCTGTTTTTT.

The gene calls are TRBV11-2 and TRBJ1-6; unclear D gene. The length of the CDR3 is 15 residues. The V gene lost 5 bases and the J gene lost 10 bases, with 18 bases spanning the gap. Germline V gives CDR1 SGHAT, CDR2 FQNNGV. The chain's CDR3 is CASSTMSGAISPLHF. In DNA form, the CDR3 reads TGTGCCAGCAGCACCATGAGCGGAGCTATCTCACCCCTCCACTTT.

V gene TRBV19 combines with J gene TRBJ2-1, with 10 bases fitting TRBD2. The CDR3 spans 14 residues. Germline V gene lookup returns CDR1 LNHDA and CDR2 SQIVND (reference sequence). V lost 7 bases to trimming and J lost 9 bases; unmatched junction nucleotides: 9. CDR3 amino acids: CASNLAGANSEQFF. Here the CDR3 DNA reads TGTGCCAGTAACCTAGCGGGAGCTAACTCTGAGCAGTTCTTC.

This chain uses TRBV27 with TRBJ2-1; 11 bases fit TRBD2. V lost 5 bases and J lost 4; bases outside the gene matches: 7. The CDR3 contains 16 residues. CDR1 MNHEY and CDR2 SMNVEV come from the germline V gene (reference sequence). In DNA, the CDR3 is TGTGCCAGCAGTACAGGGACTAGCGGCCTTTACAATGAGCAGTTCTTC. Encoded protein: CASSTGTSGLYNEQFF.

The chain combines TRBV6-1 with TRBJ1-2; 8 nucleotides align to TRBD1. The CDR3 is made up of 14 amino acids. J gave up 8 bases and V 0 bases, and 5 bases lay outside the gene matches. Germline V gives CDR1 MNHNS, CDR2 SASEGT. CDR3 residues: CASSEAGTGQGYTF. The DNA of the CDR3 is TGTGCCAGCAGTGAAGCGGGGACAGGCCAGGGCTACACCTTC.

The V and J genes are TRBV5-1 and TRBJ2-3, with 9 bases that match TRBD1. J lost 5 bases, V lost 7 bases, and 14 bases had no gene match. This CDR3 comprises 16 residues. Germline loops: CDR1 SGHRS, CDR2 YFSETQ. The chain's CDR3 is CASLRAGTGTQDTQYF. The CDR3, as DNA: TGCGCCAGCTTGAGAGCCGGGACAGGGACCCAAGATACGCAGTATTTT.

This clone appeared a few times. The chain joins TRBV6-1 to TRBJ1-1; 7 bases are shared with TRBD1. After removal of 1 base from V and 7 bases from J, the junction contained 3 bases not matched to a gene. Per the germline V gene, CDR1 is MNHNS and CDR2 is SASEGT. The CDR3 contains 13 residues. The CDR3 loop reads CASSEVQGREAFF. Written as DNA, the CDR3 is TGTGCCAGCAGTGAAGTACAGGGGCGTGAAGCTTTCTTT.

This sequence joins TRBV4-2 and TRBJ1-1; D remains ambiguous. This CDR3 spans 14 amino acids. Looked up from germline, CDR1 is LGHNA and CDR2 is YNFKEQ. Trimming removed 0 bases at V and 3 bases at J, with 8 bases between. This CDR3 reads CASSQEERDTEAFF. CDR3 coding DNA: TGTGCCAGCAGCCAAGAGGAGAGGGACACTGAAGCTTTCTTT.

The V gene is TRBV10-1, the J gene TRBJ2-7; D gene unclear. The CDR3 contains 14 residues. CDR1 is WNHNN and CDR2 is SYGVQD in the germline V gene (reference sequence). The V end lost 3 bases, the J end lost 6 bases, and 15 bases lay between the germline ends. The CDR3: CASSDGVSPAEQYF. The CDR3 DNA reads as TGCGCCAGCAGTGACGGAGTGTCCCCCGCCGAGCAGTACTTC.

The chain links TRBV5-1 to TRBJ2-2; possibly TRBD1 for D (5 bases). The CDR3 contains 16 residues. Germline V lookup: CDR1 SGHRS, CDR2 YFSETQ. V was cut by 0 bases and J by 0 bases, with 9 bases left in between. The CDR3 sequence: CASSLADSANTGELFF. CDR3 nucleotides: TGCGCCAGCAGCTTGGCCGACAGCGCGAACACCGGGGAGCTGTTTTTT.

The chain employs TRBV7-9 and TRBJ1-5, with D unresolved. The CDR3 has 16 amino acids. V shed 2 bases and J shed 5 bases, with 16 bases lying between them. Germline CDR1 and CDR2: SEHNR and FQNEAQ (reference sequence). The CDR3 sequence: CASSLSDGNLDQPQHF. Written as DNA, the CDR3 is TGTGCCAGCAGCTTATCCGACGGGAATCTAGATCAGCCCCAGCATTTT.

V gene TRBV5-1 combines with J gene TRBJ2-1; the D gene is possibly TRBD2 (6 bases). The germline CDR1 and CDR2 sequences are SGHRS and YFSETQ. The CDR3 consists of 14 residues. Trimming pared 0 bases from V and 10 bases from J, leaving 14 bases between. The CDR3 DNA sequence: TGCGCCAGCAGCTTGGAGCTAGCGTCACGCGAGCAGTTCTTC. It translates to CASSLELASREQFF.

This sequence joins TRBV6-4 and TRBJ1-2; D perhaps matches TRBD1 (5 bases). This CDR3 has 15 residues. From germline, CDR1 is MRHNA and CDR2 SNTAGT. V was trimmed by 5 bases and J by 2 bases, leaving 15 bases between them. CDR3: CASSRRGGGNYGYTF. The CDR3, as DNA: TGTGCCAGCAGTCGCCGGGGGGGAGGGAACTATGGCTACACCTTC.

The chain employs TRBV11-3 and TRBJ1-1; D may be TRBD1 (5 bases). Trimming cost V 0 bases and J 3 bases, with 8 bases left between them. CDR1 SGHNT and CDR2 YENEEA come from the germline V gene. This CDR3 spans 14 amino acids. CDR3 residues: CASSLDGGDTEAFF. CDR3 DNA: TGTGCCAGCAGCTTAGACGGAGGGGACACTGAAGCTTTCTTT. Combining the CDR3 with reference TRBV11-3 and TRBJ1-1 gives the whole variable domain EAGVVQSPRYKIIEKKQPVAFWCNPISGHNTLYWYLQNLGQGPELLIRYENEEAVDDSQLPKDRFSAERLKGVDSTLKIQPAELGDSAVYLCASSLDGGDTEAFFGQGTRLTVV.

The chain uses TRBV7-2 and TRBJ2-1; 14 bases match TRBD2. The CDR3 has 16 residues. With V trimmed by 3 bases and J by 10 bases, 8 bases remained unmatched. The germline gives CDR1 SGHTA, CDR2 FQGNSA. Here the CDR3 DNA reads TGTGCCAGCAGCTTGGGAACGACTAGCGGGGGGGGAGAGCAGTTCTTC. Translating it yields CASSLGTTSGGGEQFF. The variable domain in full, completed from reference TRBV7-2 and TRBJ2-1, reads GAGVSQSPSNKVTEKGKDVELRCDPISGHTALYWYRQSLGQGLEFLIYFQGNSAPDKSGLPSDRFSAERTGGSVSTLTIQRTQQEDSAVYLCASSLGTTSGGGEQFFGPGTRLTVL.

A remark on this clone: One end of the junction does not line up with germline, which may come from a read error. The rearrangement uses TRBV10-2 and TRBJ2-1; possible D gene TRBD2, 6 bases. CDR1 and CDR2 (germline): WSHSY, SAAADI. The CDR3 loop spans 15 amino acids. The CDR3 nucleotides are TGCGCCAGCAGGGGAGGTCCGGGCTCCTACAATGGGCAGTTCTTC. It is translated as CASRGGPGSYNGQFF.